This entry lists 9 T cell receptor beta chains sequenced from one sample in a study of monozygotic twins with inflammatory bowel disease. Using the 5' RACE reads, TCRdb records one entry per CDR3 protein without DNA. Here the sample table reports some 210,000 distinct CDR3 sequences. The sequenced sample was blood. These receptors all stem from a human donor with ulcerative colitis or Crohn's disease, or a healthy co-twin of an affected twin (not recorded which).

The chain combines TRBV27 with TRBJ1-6; the TCRdb call, TRBD1, lacks DNA for checking. The CDR3 has 16 amino acids. Germline CDR1 reads MNHEY; CDR2 reads SMNVEV (reference sequence). The CDR3 sequence: CASRALSDRADSPLHF.

V and J are TRBV20-1 and TRBJ2-3; absent DNA, TCRdb's TRBD2 call cannot be checked. CDR1 and CDR2 from the germline V gene are DFQATT and SNEGSKA (reference sequence). The CDR3 has 15 amino acids. The CDR3 is CSARGRAGSTDTQYF.

This chain uses TRBV5-8 with TRBJ2-3; without DNA, the TCRdb call of TRBD1 cannot be checked. The V gene's germline CDR1 is SGHTS and CDR2 YDEGEE. The CDR3 runs to 15 residues. CDR3 region: CASSLEGRSTDTQYF.

The V gene is TRBV6-2 or TRBV6-3, the J gene TRBJ1-5; no DNA is available, so the TRBD1 call from TCRdb remains unchecked. This CDR3 region has 12 residues. Germline V gene sequence: CDR1 MNHEY, CDR2 SVGEGT. CDR3 in amino acids: CASTSGAQPQHF.

V gene TRBV20-1 combines with J gene TRBJ1-5; TCRdb's D call of TRBD1 is untestable without DNA. This CDR3 contains 16 residues. Germline values: CDR1 DFQATT, CDR2 SNEGSKA (reference sequence). CDR3 loop: CSARDPGTGGNQPQHF.

The chain employs TRBV29-1 and TRBJ2-2; there is no DNA to check the TCRdb D call of TRBD1. The CDR3 covers 15 residues. The V gene's germline CDR1 is SQVTM and CDR2 ANQGSEA. The chain's CDR3 is CSVEDQGHKVGELFF.

The V call is TRBV4-1, the J call TRBJ2-1. Germline CDR1 MGHRA, CDR2 YSYEKL. This CDR3 is built from 14 residues. CDR3 amino acids: CASSQAVGYNEQFF.

The chain has TRBV20-1 and TRBJ2-5; TCRdb's D call of TRBD2 is untestable without DNA. Germline V gene lookup returns CDR1 DFQATT and CDR2 SNEGSKA (reference sequence). There are 12 residues in the CDR3. CDR3 loop: CSARHREETQYF.

V and J are TRBV5-1 and TRBJ1-1; TCRdb's D gene call, TRBD1, goes unchecked for lack of DNA. CDR3 size: 17 residues. Germline V gene data show CDR1 as SGHRS and CDR2 as YFSETQ. The CDR3 is CASSLFSVGQLNTEAFF. The variable domain in full, completed from reference TRBV5-1 and TRBJ1-1, reads KAGVTQTPRYLIKTRGQQVTLSCSPISGHRSVSWYQQTPGQGLQFLFEYFSETQRNKGNFPGRFSGRQFSNSRSEMNVSTLELGDSALYLCASSLFSVGQLNTEAFFGQGTRLTVV.